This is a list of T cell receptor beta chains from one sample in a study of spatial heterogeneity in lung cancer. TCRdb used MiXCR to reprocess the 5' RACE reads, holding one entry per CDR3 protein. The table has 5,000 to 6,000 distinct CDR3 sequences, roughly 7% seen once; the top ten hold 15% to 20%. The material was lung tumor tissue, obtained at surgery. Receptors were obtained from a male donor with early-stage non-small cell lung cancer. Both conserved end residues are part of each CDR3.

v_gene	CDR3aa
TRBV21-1	CASSKVQAFWAFF
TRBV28	CASSHHRGARTEQYF
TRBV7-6	CASSPQVGEVTGELFF
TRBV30	CAWSVGASGSPLRYF
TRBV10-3	CAISEPDPRHGYTF
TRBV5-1	CASSLDQATTGELFF
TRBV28	CASTILSSSYNEQFF
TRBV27	CASGRVRVLYEQYF
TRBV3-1	CASSPRRGGIDTQYF
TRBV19	CASIDLGQGTIF
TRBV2	CASSGPSPLHF
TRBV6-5	CASSLTGTDEQFF